This is a list of T cell receptor beta chains from one sample in a study of Ad26.COV2.S vaccination and SARS-CoV-2 variants. Repertoires were generated with immunoSEQ multiplex PCR, while TCRdb's copy carries only in-frame clones and drops some. The sample consists of about 420,000 clones, 85% to 90% of them appearing once. The sample here was peripheral blood, taken in a trial of Ad26.COV2.S vaccine versus placebo. The receptors come from a person between 18 and 65 years old who received the Ad26.COV2.S COVID-19 vaccine or a placebo. The CDR3 runs from the conserved cysteine through the conserved F or W. A D gene is named only where the DNA matches it firmly. Only part of the rows carry a size: once, few, many, or a class if the clone is expanded.

clone_size j_call d_call v_call cdr3_nt cdr3_aa
. TRBJ1-1 . TRBV6-5 TGTGCCAGCAGTTATGCAGGGGCGACTGAAGCTTTCTTT CASSYAGATEAFF
. TRBJ1-2 TRBD1 TRBV7-2 TGTGCCAGCAGCCCGGGACAGGGGGATGGCTACACCTTC CASSPGQGDGYTF
. TRBJ1-4 . TRBV3-1/TRBV3-2 TGTGCCAGCAGCCGCTGGGGGGGTATCAGATTGGACGAAAAACTGTTTTTT CASSRWGGIRLDEKLFF
. TRBJ2-6 TRBD1 TRBV18 TGTGCCAGCTCACGCGGGACAGGGAACTCTGGGGCCAACGTCCTGACTTTC CASSRGTGNSGANVLTF
. TRBJ2-7 . TRBV5-4 TGTGCCAGCAGCAAGAAGGCAGGAGCAACCTACGAGCAGTACTTC CASSKKAGATYEQYF
. TRBJ2-3 TRBD2 TRBV5-1 TGCGCCAGCAGCTTGCAGCGGGGGGCAGATACGCAGTATTTT CASSLQRGADTQYF
. TRBJ2-7 . TRBV4-2 TGTGCCAGTCCCGGGACCCAACCTCAGCAGTACTTC CASPGTQPQQYF
. TRBJ1-1 TRBD1 TRBV27 TGTGCCAGCAGTTCACTTACAGGGGTCCCCTTGAACACTGAAGCTTTCTTT CASSSLTGVPLNTEAFF
. TRBJ1-1 . TRBV13 TGTGCCAGCGGAAGAGGGGGGTTGAACACTGAAGCTTTCTTT CASGRGGLNTEAFF
. TRBJ2-5 . TRBV12-5 TGTGCTAGTGGTTTGGTACTTGGCAGCAGCCAAGAGACCCAGTACTTC CASGLVLGSSQETQYF
. TRBJ1-2 . TRBV6-5 TGTGCCAGCAGTTACTCGTCACGCAGGGTTGGGTATGGCTACACCTTC CASSYSSRRVGYGYTF
. TRBJ1-5 TRBD1 TRBV2 TGTGCCTGCAAGGGACAGGAAAATCAGCCCCAGCATTTT CACKGQENQPQHF
. TRBJ2-7 . TRBV5-6 TGTGCCAGCAGCTATTGGCACACAATCTACGAGCAGTACTTC CASSYWHTIYEQYF
. TRBJ2-3 . TRBV7-2 TGTGCCAGCAGCTCCTTGGGGGGAGATACGCAGTATTTT CASSSLGGDTQYF
once TRBJ1-6 . TRBV6-2/TRBV6-3 TGTGCCAGCAGCACCGCTCGGACACCCCAGGGAGCCTATAATTCACCCCTCCACTTT CASSTARTPQGAYNSPLHF
. TRBJ2-2 TRBD2 TRBV27 TGTGCCAGCAGTCTTTCCCCTCAGGGAGGGACCGGGGAGCTGTTTTTT CASSLSPQGGTGELFF
. TRBJ2-3 . TRBV5-1 TGCGCCAGCAGCTTGGAAGGGCCGTGGGCAGATACGCAGTATTTT CASSLEGPWADTQYF
. TRBJ2-5 . TRBV29-1 TGCAGCGTTGAGAAGGGCGGGGGCGGCCCAGAGACCCAGTACTTC CSVEKGGGGPETQYF
. TRBJ1-3 . TRBV27 TGTGCCAGCAGTTTATCGGTCAGCTCTGGAAACACCATATATTTT CASSLSVSSGNTIYF
. TRBJ1-1 . TRBV6-5 TGTGCCAGCAGGTGGCAGGCAGGCACTGAAGCTTTCTTT CASRWQAGTEAFF
. TRBJ2-3 . TRBV2 TGTGCCAGCAGTGTAGAGGGCAGCCAGAGCACAGATACGCAGTATTTT CASSVEGSQSTDTQYF
. TRBJ1-3 . TRBV19 TGTGCCAGTGCCTCCCTCACAGAAGCCTCTGGAAACACCATATATTTT CASASLTEASGNTIYF
. TRBJ1-1 . TRBV4-3 TGCGCCAGCAGCCAAGATCTAGGTAGTACCACTGAAGCTTTCTTT CASSQDLGSTTEAFF
. TRBJ2-3 TRBD1 TRBV4-3 TGCGCCAGCAGCCAAGACCGACAGGGGACAGATACGCAGTATTTT CASSQDRQGTDTQYF
. TRBJ2-1 . TRBV21-1 TGTGCCAGCATCCTTGGACTAGCTCCCTACAATGAGCAGTTCTTC CASILGLAPYNEQFF
. TRBJ2-3 . TRBV7-2 TGTGCCAGCAGACCCGGACTCACAGATACGCAGTATTTT CASRPGLTDTQYF
once TRBJ1-2 . TRBV28 TGTGCCAGCAGTTTCTGGGGTACCAGACCCCGGAACTATGGCTACACCTTC CASSFWGTRPRNYGYTF
. TRBJ2-4 . TRBV5-4 TGTGCCAGCAGCCACCCGACAGGAGGCAACATTCAGTACTTC CASSHPTGGNIQYF
. TRBJ1-5 . TRBV7-2 TGTGCCAGCAGTCCGGGGCCCGGGCATCAGCCCCAGCATTTT CASSPGPGHQPQHF
. TRBJ2-1 . TRBV3-1/TRBV3-2 TGTGCCAGCAGCCAGGGACATCGCTCCTACAATGAGCAGTTCTTC CASSQGHRSYNEQFF
. TRBJ1-6 . TRBV5-4 TGTGCCAGCAGCTTGACGGACTCCTATAATTCACCCCTCCACTTT CASSLTDSYNSPLHF
. TRBJ1-2 . TRBV6-5 TGTGCCAGCAGCTGGGGACGGTGGAACTATGGCTACACCTTC CASSWGRWNYGYTF
. TRBJ1-3 TRBD1 TRBV7-9 TGTGCCAGCAGCCGTCGACAGGGATTAAGCTCTGGAAACACCATATATTTT CASSRRQGLSSGNTIYF
. TRBJ2-1 . TRBV7-2 TGTGCCACAAGAGTCGACATCTACAATGAGCAGTTCTTC CATRVDIYNEQFF
. TRBJ2-3 . TRBV7-2 TGTGCCAGCAGCTTAGCCGGGGCGAGACTAGCAGATACGCAGTATTTT CASSLAGARLADTQYF
. TRBJ1-2 TRBD1 TRBV27 TGTGCCAGCAGTTTGGGGACAGGGCTATATGGCTACACCTTC CASSLGTGLYGYTF
. TRBJ2-1 TRBD2 TRBV10-3 TGTGCCATCAGTGAGTCAGGTAGCGGGGGTATCAATGAGCAGTTCTTC CAISESGSGGINEQFF
. TRBJ2-5 TRBD2 TRBV11-2 TGTGCCAGCAGCTCACTCCTGACTAAGCGGGGGCCATTCGGGGGGGCCCAGTACTTC CASSSLLTKRGPFGGAQYF
. TRBJ1-2 TRBD1 TRBV7-7 TGTGCCAGCAGCGTCAGGGGGAAAGCTAACTATGGCTACACCTTC CASSVRGKANYGYTF
. TRBJ1-4 TRBD1 TRBV7-9 TGTGCCAGCGGAGGACAGGGGGAAAATGAAAAACTGTTTTTT CASGGQGENEKLFF
. TRBJ1-2 . TRBV9 TGTGCCAGCAGCCCCTGGGGGGGCCACTATGGCTACACCTTC CASSPWGGHYGYTF
. TRBJ2-7 . TRBV7-9 TGTGCCAGCAGCTTCCCCCGGGACGGATATCACTACGAGCAGTACTTC CASSFPRDGYHYEQYF
. TRBJ2-7 . TRBV5-4 TGTGCCAGCAGCATGGGGGCGGGGCTGAGCTCCTACGAGCAGTACTTC CASSMGAGLSSYEQYF
. TRBJ2-5 TRBD1 TRBV7-2 TGTGCCAGCAGCTCAACAGGGGGCCGAGAGACCCAGTACTTC CASSSTGGRETQYF
. TRBJ2-3 . TRBV6-5 TGTGCCAGCAGCGCCAGTGCAGGGGCGCCAGATACGCAGTATTTT CASSASAGAPDTQYF
once TRBJ2-2 . TRBV4-3 TGCGCCAGCAGCCAAGTAGTTGGGACGGAGAACACCGGGGAGCTGTTTTTT CASSQVVGTENTGELFF